These 23 T cell receptor beta chains were sequenced from one sample in a study of cytomegalovirus exposure and HLA in healthy donors. PCR amplification relied on 60 Vbeta primers (plus 13 Jbeta primers). TCRdb keeps only in-frame clones here, not all; method: immunoSEQ multiplex PCR. Here the sample spans 110,000 or so clones, 60% to 80% being singletons. Input material: PBMCs. All receptors derive from a woman aged 25 to 39 in good health and CMV-seropositive.

This clone was seen a handful of times. The V and J genes are TRBV11-3 and TRBJ2-1, with 8 bases identical to TRBD2. After removal of 5 bases from V and 0 bases from J, the junction contained 3 bases not matched to a gene. CDR1 SGHNT and CDR2 YENEEA come from the germline V gene. The CDR3 has 15 amino acids. CDR3 DNA: TGTGCCAGCAGCGGTCTAGCGGGCTCCTACAATGAGCAGTTCTTC. It yields the protein CASSGLAGSYNEQFF.

This clone occurred a few times. V usage is TRBV27 and J usage is TRBJ2-7; TRBD2 matches 8 bases. The CDR3 runs 15 residues. Germline V CDR1 and CDR2: MNHEY, SMNVEV (reference sequence). Trimming took 5 bases from V and 2 from J; bases not matched to a gene: 8. CDR3 nucleotides: TGTGCCAGCAGTCCGTCGGGGGGGGCTACCTACGAGCAGTACTTC. Translation: CASSPSGGATYEQYF.

The chain links TRBV30 to TRBJ1-1, with TRBD1 identical over 8 bases. The CDR3 runs to 16 residues. Germline V gene lookup returns CDR1 GTSNPN and CDR2 SVGIG (reference sequence). V was pared by 1 base and J by 0 bases, with 7 bases of the junction left unmatched. The CDR3 region is CAWSDLGQGLNTEAFF. CDR3 nucleotides: TGTGCCTGGAGTGACCTAGGACAGGGACTGAACACTGAAGCTTTCTTT.

There are a few counts of this clone. This CDR3 reads CASSSLAGGPISRNEQFF. The CDR3, as DNA: TGCGCCAGCAGCTCCCTAGCGGGAGGGCCGATATCTCGCAATGAGCAGTTCTTC. This sequence joins TRBV5-1 and TRBJ2-1; 12 bases align to TRBD2. In germline, CDR1 is SGHRS, CDR2 YFSETQ. This CDR3 comprises 18 residues. Trimming removed 3 bases from V and 6 bases from J; junction bases left unmatched: 13.

This clone was observed a handful of times. The rearrangement uses TRBV6-6 and TRBJ1-2, with 7 bases aligning to TRBD1. V lost 4 bases to trimming and J lost 5 bases; unmatched junction nucleotides: 7. Germline values: CDR1 MNHNY, CDR2 SVGAGI (reference sequence). The CDR3 covers 14 residues. CDR3 residues: CASSLAGTEYGYTF. In nucleotides, the CDR3 is TGTGCCAGCAGTTTAGCCGGGACAGAATATGGCTACACCTTC.

Only a few counts were recorded for this clone. This chain joins TRBV11-3 and TRBJ2-1; no firm D call. V lost 5 bases, J lost 0 bases, and 8 bases lay in between. The CDR3 runs to 14 residues. Germline V gene lookup returns CDR1 SGHNT and CDR2 YENEEA. CDR3 protein: CASSLSYSYNEQFF. The DNA for the CDR3 is TGTGCCAGCAGCCTAAGTTACTCCTACAATGAGCAGTTCTTC.

This clone showed up just a few times. The J gene is TRBJ2-7, the V gene TRBV7-9; D is unclear. V was pared by 4 bases and J by 11 bases, with 18 bases between. This CDR3 is built from 13 residues. Per the germline V gene, CDR1 is SEHNR and CDR2 is FQNEAQ (reference sequence). CDR3 amino acids: CASSSPLSLAEYF. The CDR3 nucleotides read TGTGCCAGCAGCTCCCCCCTCTCTTTGGCGGAGTACTTC.

The chain employs TRBV6-1 and TRBJ1-1; D gene ambiguous. Trimming removed 6 bases at V and 0 bases at J, with 8 bases between. Germline V gene lookup returns CDR1 MNHNS and CDR2 SASEGT. This CDR3 region has 13 residues. The CDR3 DNA reads TGTGCCAGCAGGTGGGCAATGAACACTGAAGCTTTCTTT. Encoded protein: CASRWAMNTEAFF.

This sequence joins TRBV6-5 and TRBJ1-4; D is unclear. Germline V gene sequence: CDR1 MNHEY, CDR2 SVGAGI. The CDR3 runs 16 residues. Trimming shortened V by 2 bases and J by 0 bases, and 10 bases separated the two germline ends. In nucleotides, the CDR3 is TGTGCCAGCAGTTACGTCAGGATCACAACTAATGAAAAACTGTTTTTT. This codes for CASSYVRITTNEKLFF.

This sequence joins TRBV5-1 and TRBJ2-5; TRBD2 matches at 8 bases. The V gene end was trimmed by 4 bases and the J gene end by 5 bases; junction bases not matched to a gene: 13. The CDR3 covers 16 residues. Germline V gene lookup returns CDR1 SGHRS and CDR2 YFSETQ. CDR3 bases: TGCGCCAGCAGCCTTCGACCCCCGGGACTAGGGGAGACCCAGTACTTC. Its translation: CASSLRPPGLGETQYF.

The rearrangement joins TRBV19 to TRBJ1-2, with TRBD1 identical over 8 bases. The CDR3 consists of 15 residues. V was clipped by 0 bases and J by 8 bases; unmatched bases: 8. In germline, CDR1 is LNHDA, CDR2 SQIVND (reference sequence). This CDR3 reads CASSIDEPGTGGYTF. CDR3 bases: TGTGCCAGTAGTATAGACGAGCCCGGGACAGGCGGCTACACCTTC. The full variable domain, its missing parts supplied by reference TRBV19 and TRBJ1-2, is DGGITQSPKYLFRKEGQNVTLSCEQNLNHDAMYWYRQDPGQGLRLIYYSQIVNDFQKGDIAEGYSVSREKKESFPLTVTSAQKNPTAFYLCASSIDEPGTGGYTFGSGTRLTVV.

This clone was observed a single time. The chain is built from TRBV29-1 and TRBJ1-5; D may be TRBD1 (5 bases). This CDR3 region has 15 residues. CDR1 and CDR2 from the germline V gene are SQVTM and ANQGSEA. Trimming cost V 4 bases and J 2 bases, with 15 bases left between them. DNA for the CDR3: TGCAGCGTTGGAGGAGGGGAGTGGGGCAATCAGCCCCAGCATTTT. This translates into CSVGGGEWGNQPQHF.

Worth noting for this clone: At one end, the junction sequence differs from germline, possibly due to a read error. The chain's CDR3 is CASSFQDREVTGELLF. The CDR3 DNA follows: TGTGCCAGCAGTTTCCAGGACAGGGAGGTCACCGGGGAGCTGCTTTTT. The rearrangement uses TRBV6-5 and TRBJ2-2; 8 nucleotides match TRBD1. Germline V lookup: CDR1 MNHEY, CDR2 SVGAGI. The CDR3 has 16 residues.

This clone turned up a few times. This sequence joins TRBV5-1 and TRBJ2-5, with a weak D call TRBD1 (5 bases). From germline, CDR1 is SGHRS and CDR2 YFSETQ. Trimming stripped 0 bases from V and 5 bases from J, with 11 bases between. This CDR3 contains 14 residues. The CDR3 DNA sequence: TGCGCCAGCAGCTTGGAAGGGGCCGGGGAGACCCAGTACTTC. Its translation: CASSLEGAGETQYF.

The rearrangement links TRBV19 to TRBJ1-5; a possible D gene is TRBD1 (5 bases). V was cut by 3 bases and J by 9 bases, with 12 bases left in between. Germline assignment: CDR1 LNHDA and CDR2 SQIVND (reference sequence). This CDR3 comprises 13 residues. CDR3 amino acids: CASSILQEGPQHF. CDR3 coding DNA: TGTGCCAGTAGTATCCTACAGGAGGGGCCCCAGCATTTT.

J is TRBJ1-1 and V is TRBV5-6; D gene uncertain. CDR3 length equals 14 residues. The germline V gene encodes CDR1 SGHDT and CDR2 YYEEEE. Trimming removed 0 bases from V and 1 base from J, with 7 bases in between. The CDR3 DNA reads TGTGCCAGCAGCTTGGATGGAGGGAACACTGAAGCTTTCTTT. Amino acid sequence: CASSLDGGNTEAFF.

This clone appeared a single time. The chain joins TRBV5-1 to TRBJ2-5, with TRBD2 matching over 8 bases. The ends lost 4 bases at V and 5 bases at J; junction bases unmatched: 10. The CDR3 extends over 15 amino acids. Germline V gives CDR1 SGHRS, CDR2 YFSETQ. CDR3 amino acids: CASSQGPSGLETQYF. The DNA of the CDR3 is TGCGCCAGCAGCCAGGGACCTAGCGGGTTGGAGACCCAGTACTTC. The full variable domain, in which reference TRBV5-1 and TRBJ2-5 provide the parts outside the CDR3, is KAGVTQTPRYLIKTRGQQVTLSCSPISGHRSVSWYQQTPGQGLQFLFEYFSETQRNKGNFPGRFSGRQFSNSRSEMNVSTLELGDSALYLCASSQGPSGLETQYFGPGTRLLVL.

This clone was detected once. This sequence joins TRBV7-3 and TRBJ1-1; TRBD1 is a possible D gene (5 bases). The CDR3 extends over 14 amino acids. The ends were cut back, 5 bases at V and 1 base at J, with 11 bases in the middle. Looked up from germline, CDR1 is SGHTA and CDR2 is FQGTGA. CDR3 sequence (DNA): TGTGCCAGCAGCCAGTCGACAGAGAACACTGAAGCTTTCTTT. This codes for CASSQSTENTEAFF.

The chain uses TRBV9 and TRBJ1-1; the match to TRBD1 covers 7 bases. Germline V lookup: CDR1 SGDLS, CDR2 YYNGEE. Germline trimming cut 4 bases from V and 1 base from J; bases unmatched to any gene: 7. The CDR3 is 15 amino acids. CDR3 in DNA: TGTGCCAGCAGCACGACAGGGAGCACGAACACTGAAGCTTTCTTT. Protein sequence: CASSTTGSTNTEAFF.

This chain uses TRBV5-1 with TRBJ2-5; a weak D match, TRBD1 (5 bases). Germline V gives CDR1 SGHRS, CDR2 YFSETQ. The V and J ends lost 3 bases and 0 bases respectively, with 9 bases between them. The CDR3 has 14 amino acids. The CDR3 region is CASSSQGHQETQYF. The CDR3 DNA follows: TGCGCCAGCAGCTCTCAGGGTCACCAAGAGACCCAGTACTTC.

Only one count was recorded for this clone. The genes are TRBV7-2 and TRBJ2-5; TRBD1 agrees at 9 bases. V lost 1 base and J lost 6; bases outside the gene matches: 9. This CDR3 contains 16 residues. CDR1 SGHTA and CDR2 FQGNSA come from the germline V gene. This CDR3 is CASSLDATGGRKTQYF. CDR3 coding DNA: TGTGCCAGCAGCTTAGACGCGACAGGGGGAAGGAAGACCCAGTACTTC.

The V call is TRBV1, the J call TRBJ1-2; the table assigns TRBD1, which was not confirmed against the DNA. TRBV1 has pseudogene status. This CDR3 contains 16 residues. The CDR3 DNA reads TGCACCAGAGCTACTGCAAGGACAGGCTCAAAGGAGGGCTACACCTTC. Translated: CTRATARTGSKEGYTF.

The table lists this clone with a few counts. The J gene is TRBJ1-6, the V gene TRBV6-1; 8 bases agree with TRBD1. Unmatched junction bases numbered 16, after V lost 3 bases and J lost 3 bases. The CDR3 is 20 residues long. Germline V gene sequence: CDR1 MNHNS, CDR2 SASEGT. The CDR3 is CASSDKTGDSVILYNSPLHF. The DNA for the CDR3 is TGTGCCAGCAGTGACAAGACAGGGGATTCGGTCATCCTCTATAATTCACCCCTCCACTTT.